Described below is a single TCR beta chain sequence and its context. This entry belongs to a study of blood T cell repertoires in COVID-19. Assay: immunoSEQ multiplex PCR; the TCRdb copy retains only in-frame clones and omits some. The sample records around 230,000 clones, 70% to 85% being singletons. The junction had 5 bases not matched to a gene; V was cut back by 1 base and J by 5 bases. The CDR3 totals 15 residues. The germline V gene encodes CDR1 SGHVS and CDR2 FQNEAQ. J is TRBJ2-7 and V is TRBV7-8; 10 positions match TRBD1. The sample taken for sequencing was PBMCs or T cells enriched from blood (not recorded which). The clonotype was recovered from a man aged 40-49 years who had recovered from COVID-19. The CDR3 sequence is CASSLVDRGLNEQYF. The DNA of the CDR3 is TGTGCCAGCAGCTTAGTCGACAGGGGGCTCAACGAGCAGTACTTC.